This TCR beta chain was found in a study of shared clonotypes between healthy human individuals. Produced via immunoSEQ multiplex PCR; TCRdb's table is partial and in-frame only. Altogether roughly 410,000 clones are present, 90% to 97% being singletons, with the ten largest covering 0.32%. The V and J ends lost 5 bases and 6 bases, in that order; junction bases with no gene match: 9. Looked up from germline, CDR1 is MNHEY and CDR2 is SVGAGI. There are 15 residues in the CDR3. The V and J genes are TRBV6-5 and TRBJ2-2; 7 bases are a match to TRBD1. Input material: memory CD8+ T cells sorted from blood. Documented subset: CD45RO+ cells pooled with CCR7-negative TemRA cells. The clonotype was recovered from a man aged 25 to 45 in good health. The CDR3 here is CASSPRQGMAGELFF. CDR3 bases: TGTGCCAGCAGTCCCAGACAGGGTATGGCCGGGGAGCTGTTTTTT.